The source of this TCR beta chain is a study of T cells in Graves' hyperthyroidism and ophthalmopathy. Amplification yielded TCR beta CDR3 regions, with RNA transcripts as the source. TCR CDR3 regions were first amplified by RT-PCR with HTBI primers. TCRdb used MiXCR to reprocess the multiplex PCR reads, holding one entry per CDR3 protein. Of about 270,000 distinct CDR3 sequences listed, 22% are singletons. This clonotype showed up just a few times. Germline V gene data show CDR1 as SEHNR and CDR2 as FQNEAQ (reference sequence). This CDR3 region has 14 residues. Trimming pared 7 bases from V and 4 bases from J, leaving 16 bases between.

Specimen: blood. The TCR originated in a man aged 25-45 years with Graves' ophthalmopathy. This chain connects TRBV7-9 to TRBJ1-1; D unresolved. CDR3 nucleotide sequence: TGTGCCAGCACCGACCTAGGCGGGAGCACTGAAGCTTTCTTT. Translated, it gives CASTDLGGSTEAFF.